The TCR beta chain under discussion was sequenced for a study of shared clonotypes between healthy human individuals. V lost 3 bases, J lost 9 bases, and 5 bases stayed unmatched. Germline CDR1 reads SGHTA; CDR2 reads FQGTGA. This CDR3 comprises 13 residues. TCRdb's table, derived via immunoSEQ multiplex PCR, lists solely in-frame clones and lacks some. The sample yields around 1,000,000 clones, around 77% seen once. This chain links TRBV7-3 with TRBJ2-1; 7 bases are a match to TRBD1. The receptor's source is a man younger than 35 in good health. Some clones in this sample may be carry-over from other donors' samples. The sequenced material came from memory CD4+ T cells from PBMCs. This sample's subset: CD45RA-negative fraction. DNA of the CDR3: TGTGCCAGCAGCTTGACAGGGACGACTGAGCAGTTCTTC. As protein: CASSLTGTTEQFF.